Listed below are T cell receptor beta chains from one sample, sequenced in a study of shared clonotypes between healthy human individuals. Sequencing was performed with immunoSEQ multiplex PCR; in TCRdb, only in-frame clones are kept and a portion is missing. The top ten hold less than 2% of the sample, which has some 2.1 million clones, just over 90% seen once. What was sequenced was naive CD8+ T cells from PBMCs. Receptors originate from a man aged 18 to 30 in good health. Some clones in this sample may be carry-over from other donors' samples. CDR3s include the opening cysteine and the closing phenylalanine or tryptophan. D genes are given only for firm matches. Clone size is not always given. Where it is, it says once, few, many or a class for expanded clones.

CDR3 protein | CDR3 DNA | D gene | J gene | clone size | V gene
CASSYSRAVDEQFF | TGTGCCAGCAGTTACTCGAGGGCAGTGGATGAGCAGTTCTTC | . | TRBJ2-1 | . | TRBV6-5
CASGVVGSSYEQYF | TGTGCCAGCGGGGTGGTCGGGTCCTCCTACGAGCAGTACTTC | . | TRBJ2-7 | . | TRBV28
CASSRGTSGPDNEQFF | TGTGCCAGCAGCCGAGGGACTAGCGGACCGGACAATGAGCAGTTCTTC | TRBD2 | TRBJ2-1 | . | TRBV7-3
CASSVGREATDTQYF | TGTGCCAGCAGCGTAGGGCGGGAGGCCACAGATACGCAGTATTTT | TRBD2 | TRBJ2-3 | . | TRBV9
CASSPPQGSKNIQYF | TGTGCCAGCTCACCGCCACAGGGATCCAAAAACATTCAGTACTTC | . | TRBJ2-4 | once | TRBV18
CASSLTGTGFRPEYF | TGTGCCAGCAGCTTGACCGGGACAGGGTTTAGGCCCGAGTACTTC | TRBD1 | TRBJ2-5 | . | TRBV5-4
CAWRRREAHSYNEQFF | TGTGCCTGGAGAAGGCGGGAGGCACACTCCTACAATGAGCAGTTCTTC | TRBD2 | TRBJ2-1 | once | TRBV30
CASGLAESYNEQFF | TGTGCCAGCGGACTAGCGGAGTCCTACAATGAGCAGTTCTTC | TRBD2 | TRBJ2-1 | . | TRBV19
CASRRRDRGRSTDTQYF | TGTGCCAGCAGGAGACGTGACAGGGGCCGGAGCACAGATACGCAGTATTTT | TRBD1 | TRBJ2-3 | once | TRBV28
CASSDRPYSNQPQHF | TGTGCCAGCAGCGACAGGCCTTATAGCAATCAGCCCCAGCATTTT | . | TRBJ1-5 | . | TRBV6-5
CASSPPLAYEQYF | TGTGCCAGCTCACCACCGCTTGCCTACGAGCAGTACTTC | . | TRBJ2-7 | . | TRBV18
CASSQDSGVSEQYF | TGCGCCAGCAGCCAAGATTCGGGTGTAAGCGAGCAGTACTTC | . | TRBJ2-7 | . | TRBV4-3
CASSILGSGLADTQYF | TGTGCCAGTAGCATACTCGGCAGCGGGCTAGCAGATACGCAGTATTTT | . | TRBJ2-3 | . | TRBV19
CASSKRDSLKNYEQYF | TGTGCCAGTAGTAAAAGGGACAGCCTCAAAAACTACGAGCAGTACTTC | TRBD1 | TRBJ2-7 | . | TRBV19
CASGDRTNYGYTF | TGTGCCAGCGGGGACAGGACTAACTATGGCTACACCTTC | TRBD1 | TRBJ1-2 | . | TRBV15
CASSPDRLSGANVLTF | TGTGCCAGCAGTCCGGACAGGCTGTCTGGGGCCAACGTCCTGACTTTC | TRBD1 | TRBJ2-6 | . | TRBV2
CASSIWVLSYNEQFF | TGTGCCAGTAGTATATGGGTTTTATCCTACAATGAGCAGTTCTTC | . | TRBJ2-1 | few | TRBV19
CASSADRDLNTEAFF | TGTGCCAGTAGTGCTGACAGGGACTTGAACACTGAAGCTTTCTTT | TRBD1 | TRBJ1-1 | few | TRBV19
CASSLAPGRNTGELFF | TGTGCCAGCAGCTTAGCCCCCGGCCGGAACACCGGGGAGCTGTTTTTT | . | TRBJ2-2 | . | TRBV7-9
CASSQLRDRGNTEAFF | TGCGCCAGCAGCCAACTCAGGGACAGGGGGAACACTGAAGCTTTCTTT | TRBD1 | TRBJ1-1 | . | TRBV4-1
CASHGREKAGELFF | TGTGCCAGCCACGGACGGGAAAAAGCCGGGGAGCTGTTTTTT | . | TRBJ2-2 | . | TRBV11-2
CASRLMTSGTPTGELFF | TGCGCCAGCAGATTGATGACTAGCGGAACCCCCACCGGGGAGCTGTTTTTT | TRBD2 | TRBJ2-2 | . | TRBV5-1
CASSGSPRDMSYNEQFF | TGTGCCAGCAGCGGAAGCCCGCGGGATATGTCCTACAATGAGCAGTTCTTC | . | TRBJ2-1 | . | TRBV2
CASSLSVTAHNEQFF | TGTGCCAGCAGTTTATCGGTTACAGCCCACAATGAGCAGTTCTTC | . | TRBJ2-1 | . | TRBV28
CASTPRARVGDNEQFF | TGTGCCAGCACCCCGAGGGCGAGAGTAGGAGACAATGAGCAGTTCTTC | . | TRBJ2-1 | . | TRBV7-8
CASSQEGHQPQHF | TGCGCCAGCAGCCAAGAGGGACATCAGCCCCAGCATTTT | . | TRBJ1-5 | once | TRBV4-3
CASSPILSGELFF | TGTGCCAGCAGCCCCATCCTCTCCGGGGAGCTGTTTTTT | . | TRBJ2-2 | . | TRBV7-9
CASSGIKIGEQYF | TGTGCCAGCAGTGGAATTAAGATAGGAGAGCAGTACTTC | . | TRBJ2-5 | . | TRBV2
CASSHRVGETQYF | TGTGCCAGCTCACACAGGGTTGGAGAGACCCAGTACTTC | . | TRBJ2-5 | . | TRBV18
CASSVGLAGGAGYEQYF | TGTGCCAGCAGCGTTGGCCTAGCGGGAGGGGCGGGCTACGAGCAGTACTTC | TRBD2 | TRBJ2-7 | . | TRBV9
CASSLAPAGGKNEQFF | TGTGCCAGCAGCTTAGCGCCAGCGGGAGGGAAAAATGAGCAGTTCTTC | TRBD2 | TRBJ2-1 | . | TRBV7-9
CASSGAFLEDSFIYEQYF | TGTGCCAGCAGTGGCGCCTTTCTCGAGGACAGCTTCATCTACGAGCAGTACTTC | . | TRBJ2-7 | . | TRBV6-1
CASSQDPGPWSEQYF | TGCGCCAGCAGCCAAGATCCGGGCCCGTGGAGCGAGCAGTACTTC | . | TRBJ2-7 | . | TRBV4-3
CASSEGLVGTAGGAGELFF | TGTGCCAGCAGCGAGGGTCTGGTGGGCACAGCGGGAGGAGCCGGGGAGCTGTTTTTT | TRBD2 | TRBJ2-2 | . | TRBV7-8
CASSPTKGWPEAFF | TGTGCCAGCAGTCCCACAAAAGGGTGGCCTGAAGCTTTCTTT | . | TRBJ1-1 | . | TRBV27
CASNGGKATNEKLFF | TGTGCCAGTAACGGGGGGAAGGCAACTAATGAAAAACTGTTTTTT | . | TRBJ1-4 | . | TRBV19
CASNPSGTHTGELFF | TGTGCCAGCAACCCTAGCGGGACCCACACCGGGGAGCTGTTTTTT | TRBD2 | TRBJ2-2 | . | TRBV6-6
CASSFPQGAHNEQFF | TGCGCCAGCAGCTTCCCACAGGGGGCCCACAATGAGCAGTTCTTC | TRBD1 | TRBJ2-1 | . | TRBV5-1
CASSSRRGLQFF | TGTGCCAGCAGCTCGAGGCGGGGCCTGCAGTTCTTC | . | TRBJ2-1 | . | TRBV11-2
CASSLVGEGSSGNTIYF | TGTGCCAGCAGCCTCGTGGGTGAGGGATCCTCTGGAAACACCATATATTTT | . | TRBJ1-3 | . | TRBV9
CASSLSLPLDQETQYF | TGTGCCAGCAGTTTATCGCTCCCCTTGGATCAAGAGACCCAGTACTTC | . | TRBJ2-5 | . | TRBV27